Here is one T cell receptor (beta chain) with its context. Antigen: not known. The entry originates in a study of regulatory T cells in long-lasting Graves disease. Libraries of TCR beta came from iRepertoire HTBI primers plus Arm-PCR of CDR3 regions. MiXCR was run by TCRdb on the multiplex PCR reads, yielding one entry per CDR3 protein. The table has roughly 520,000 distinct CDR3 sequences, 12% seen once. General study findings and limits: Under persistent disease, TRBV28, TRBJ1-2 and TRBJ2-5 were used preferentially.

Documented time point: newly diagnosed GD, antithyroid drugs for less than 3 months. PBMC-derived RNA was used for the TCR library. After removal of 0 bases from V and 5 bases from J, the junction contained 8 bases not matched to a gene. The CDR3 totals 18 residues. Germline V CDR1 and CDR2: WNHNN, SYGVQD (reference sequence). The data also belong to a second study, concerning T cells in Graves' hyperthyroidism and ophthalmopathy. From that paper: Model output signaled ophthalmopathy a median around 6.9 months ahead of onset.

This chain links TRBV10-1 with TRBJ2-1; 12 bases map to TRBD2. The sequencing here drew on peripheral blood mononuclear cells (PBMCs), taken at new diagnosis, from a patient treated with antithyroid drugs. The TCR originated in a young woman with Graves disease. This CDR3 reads CASSESFGLAGKNNEQFF. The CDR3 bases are TGCGCCAGCAGTGAGTCATTTGGACTAGCGGGAAAAAACAATGAGCAGTTCTTC.